The source of this TCR beta chain is a study of blood T cell repertoires in COVID-19. Study details: Material from acute and convalescent COVID-19 was sourced from the United States, Italy and Spain. PBMCs, B-cell-depleted T cells, or T cells provided the cDNA or gDNA that made up the material.

Per the study methods: Researchers report that nucleated cell counts were estimated from reference gene primer amplification. Clones were read by immunoSEQ multiplex PCR, and TCRdb kept only the in-frame ones, dropping some. The V and J calls and clone size were taken over from that table, and D and trimming were inferred from the DNA. The table records 450,000 to 500,000 clones, approximately 83% of them present only once. Input material: peripheral blood. This clonotype was obtained from a human donor in a cohort sampled during active COVID-19.

CDR3 sequence (DNA): TGTGCCAGTAGTTCCCCGCGGGGGGGCCCTAATGAAAAACTGTTTTTT. As protein: CASSSPRGGPNEKLFF. The chain employs TRBV19 and TRBJ1-4, with a tentative D call TRBD1 (6 bases). The CDR3 length is 16 residues. The V gene lost 5 bases and the J gene lost 3 bases, with 16 bases spanning the gap. Germline V CDR1 and CDR2: LNHDA, SQIVND (reference sequence). Together with reference TRBV19 and TRBJ1-4, the CDR3 gives the full variable domain: DGGITQSPKYLFRKEGQNVTLSCEQNLNHDAMYWYRQDPGQGLRLIYYSQIVNDFQKGDIAEGYSVSREKKESFPLTVTSAQKNPTAFYLCASSSPRGGPNEKLFFGSGTQLSVL.